A single TCR beta chain is shown here with its context. Assay: immunoSEQ multiplex PCR; the TCRdb copy retains only in-frame clones and omits some. The data contain 110,000 to 150,000 clones, approximately 80% of them singletons. This sample stems from a study of blood T cell repertoires in COVID-19. Study-level information: PBMCs, B-cell-depleted T cells, or T cells were the source of the cDNA or gDNA that made up the material.

V lost 3 bases to trimming and J lost 5 bases, with 11 bases between them. This CDR3 has 13 amino acids. Germline V gene data show CDR1 as SGDLS and CDR2 as YYNGEE. Sequencing was carried out using peripheral blood. V and J are TRBV9 and TRBJ2-5; no reliable D call. The source of this sequence is a human donor in a cohort sampled during active COVID-19. CDR3 DNA sequence: TGTGCCAGCAGCGACGCACCCCGGGAGACCCAGTACTTC. Its translation is CASSDAPRETQYF.